One and the same sample provided the 14 T cell receptor beta chains below, sequenced in a study of blood T cell repertoires in COVID-19. Clones were sequenced by immunoSEQ multiplex PCR, and TCRdb holds only the in-frame ones, with some missing. There are some 86,000 clones in the sample; 85% occur only once, and roughly 14% lies in the top ten. Material: peripheral blood. The receptors were sampled from a woman aged 70 to 79 with acute or convalescent COVID-19.

The chain has TRBV15 and TRBJ2-7, with 8 bases matching TRBD2. After removal of 3 bases from V and 2 bases from J, the junction contained 6 bases not matched to a gene. The CDR3 contains 15 residues. Germline V CDR1 and CDR2: LNHNV, YYDKDF (reference sequence). This CDR3 reads CATSSGRGGPYEQYV. In DNA form, the CDR3 reads TGTGCCACCAGCAGCGGTCGGGGGGGCCCCTACGAGCAGTACGTC.

The chain employs TRBV19 and TRBJ1-5; maybe TRBD1 (6 bases). Germline lookup yields CDR1 LNHDA and CDR2 SQIVND (reference sequence). The CDR3 is made up of 13 amino acids. Trimming took 7 bases from V and 7 from J, leaving 14 bases between them. The DNA of the CDR3 is TGTGCCAGTACCATCGGGGGGCGGCAGCCCCAGCATTTT. Its translation: CASTIGGRQPQHF. Filled out from reference TRBV19 and TRBJ1-5, the complete variable domain reads DGGITQSPKYLFRKEGQNVTLSCEQNLNHDAMYWYRQDPGQGLRLIYYSQIVNDFQKGDIAEGYSVSREKKESFPLTVTSAQKNPTAFYLCASTIGGRQPQHFGDGTRLSIL.

This clone was found once. DNA for the CDR3: TGTGCCACCAGTGATCCCCGTGGAGGCCAAGAGACCCAGTACTTC. Translation gives CATSDPRGGQETQYF. The chain is built from TRBV24-1 and TRBJ2-5; maybe TRBD2 (5 bases). Trimming removed 3 bases from V and 1 base from J, with 11 bases in between. This CDR3 is built from 15 residues. Germline CDR1 is KGHDR and CDR2 is SFDVKD.

V usage is TRBV3-1 (or the pseudogene TRBV3-2) and J usage is TRBJ1-3, with 8 bases lining up with TRBD1. The CDR3 loop spans 18 amino acids. The trim removed 4 bases at V and 1 base at J, leaving 12 bases unmatched. Per germline, CDR1 LGHDT and CDR2 YNNKEL (reference sequence). CDR3 sequence (DNA): TGTGCCAGCAGCCCAGACCTCGAGAACAGGGGGTCTGGAAACACCATATATTTT. Translated, it gives CASSPDLENRGSGNTIYF.

The rearrangement joins TRBV27 to TRBJ1-2; D unclear. Germline V CDR1 and CDR2: MNHEY, SMNVEV (reference sequence). The CDR3 has 19 residues. V lost 4 bases, J lost 3 bases, and 27 bases lay in between. CDR3 DNA: TGTGCCAGCAGTTCCCCGGAGCGGCGTTCTCTCACCGGTTACTATGGCTACACCTTC. This codes for CASSSPERRSLTGYYGYTF.

J is TRBJ1-2 and V is TRBV27; 7 bases agree with TRBD1. V lost 5 bases, J lost 6 bases, and 9 bases stayed unmatched. The CDR3 is made up of 14 amino acids. Germline V gene sequence: CDR1 MNHEY, CDR2 SMNVEV (reference sequence). CDR3 nucleotides: TGTGCCAGCAGTCCACGGACAGGCGCCGATGGCTACACCTTC. Encoded protein: CASSPRTGADGYTF.

V gene TRBV6-5 combines with J gene TRBJ2-5; 13 bases are shared with TRBD2. CDR1 and CDR2 (germline): MNHEY, SVGAGI. The trim removed 5 bases at V and 2 bases at J, leaving 2 bases unmatched. The CDR3 consists of 15 residues. For the CDR3, the DNA is TGTGCCAGCAGTAAGGGACTAGCGGGGCAAGAGACCCAGTACTTC. Translated, it gives CASSKGLAGQETQYF.

The chain uses TRBV10-2 and TRBJ2-3, with D possibly being TRBD2 (6 bases). V was cut by 0 bases and J by 0 bases, with 16 bases left in between. Germline V gene lookup returns CDR1 WSHSY and CDR2 SAAADI. This CDR3 comprises 18 residues. CDR3 loop: CASSESSSGTSSTDTQYF. For the CDR3, the DNA is TGCGCCAGCAGTGAGTCGAGTTCGGGGACTTCTAGCACAGATACGCAGTATTTT.

The V call is TRBV29-1, the J call TRBJ2-4; tentatively, D is TRBD1 (6 bases). The CDR3 runs 13 residues. The V end lost 3 bases, the J end lost 3 bases, and 9 bases lay between the germline ends. Germline CDR1 and CDR2: SQVTM and ANQGSEA. Here the CDR3 reads CSVEGHSKNIQYF. The CDR3 DNA reads as TGCAGCGTTGAGGGACATAGCAAAAACATTCAGTACTTC. Complete variable domain (other parts from reference TRBV29-1 and TRBJ2-4): SAVISQKPSRDICQRGTSLTIQCQVDSQVTMMFWYRQQPGQSLTLIATANQGSEATYESGFVIDKFPISRPNLTFSTLTVSNMSPEDSSIYLCSVEGHSKNIQYFGAGTRLSVL.

The CDR3 spells CASSPGQGRDEQFF. For the CDR3, the DNA is TGTGCCAGCAGCCCCGGACAGGGTCGCGATGAGCAGTTCTTC. V usage is TRBV5-4 and J usage is TRBJ2-1; 8 nucleotides align to TRBD1. This CDR3 is 14 amino acids long. Per germline, CDR1 SGHNT and CDR2 YYREEE (reference sequence). V shed 4 bases, J shed 8 bases, and the junction held 8 bases outside the gene matches. The variable domain in full, with the rest retrieved from reference TRBV5-4 and TRBJ2-1, is ETGVTQSPTHLIKTRGQQVTLRCSSQSGHNTVSWYQQALGQGPQFIFQYYREEENGRGNFPPRFSGLQFPNYSSELNVNALELDDSALYLCASSPGQGRDEQFFGPGTRLTVL.

The V gene is TRBV14, the J gene TRBJ2-5, with 8 bases fitting TRBD2. CDR1 and CDR2 from the germline V gene are SGHDN and FVKESK. V shed 1 base, J shed 4 bases, and the junction held 17 bases outside the gene matches. The CDR3 is 19 amino acids. This CDR3 is CASSQGALTLAEHRETQYF. CDR3 coding DNA: TGTGCCAGCAGCCAAGGTGCCCTGACACTAGCGGAGCATCGAGAGACCCAGTACTTC.

The rearrangement joins TRBV28 to TRBJ1-1, with no clear D. Germline V lookup: CDR1 MDHEN, CDR2 SYDVKM. The CDR3 spans 13 residues. Trimming took 6 bases from V and 3 from J, leaving 11 bases between them. CDR3 in DNA: TGTGCCAGCAGCCCTCGCAGGTACACTGAAGCTTTCTTT. Protein product: CASSPRRYTEAFF.

J is TRBJ1-1 and V is TRBV24-1; unclear D gene. Trimming pared 8 bases from V and 6 bases from J, leaving 9 bases between. Germline assignment: CDR1 KGHDR and CDR2 SFDVKD. The CDR3 loop spans 11 amino acids. CDR3 in DNA: TGTGCCACCACCTTAATCCCTGAAGCTTTCTTT. It codes for CATTLIPEAFF.

V and J are TRBV29-1 and TRBJ2-1, with 9 bases identical to TRBD1. The CDR3 runs to 14 residues. Germline V gives CDR1 SQVTM, CDR2 ANQGSEA. V trimming: 7 bases; J trimming: 7 bases; junction bases outside the gene matches: 11. The CDR3 here is CSANSGTGWNEQFF. For the CDR3, the DNA is TGCAGCGCCAACTCCGGGACAGGGTGGAATGAGCAGTTCTTC.